These 29 T cell receptor beta chains came from one sample sequenced in a study of blood T cell repertoires in COVID-19. Generated by immunoSEQ multiplex PCR, the TCRdb table keeps only in-frame clones and is missing some. The sample contains 360,000 or so clones, more than 70% of which appear only once. Source material: PBMCs or T cells enriched from blood (not recorded which). These receptors were obtained from a woman aged 25 to 39 who had been exposed to COVID-19.

The chain uses TRBV5-1 and TRBJ1-2; 8 nucleotides match TRBD1. CDR1 SGHRS and CDR2 YFSETQ come from the germline V gene. V was pared by 2 bases and J by 4 bases, with 10 bases of the junction left unmatched. The length of the CDR3 is 16 residues. This chain's CDR3 is CASSFEAGQGRYGYTF. The CDR3 coding sequence is TGCGCCAGCAGCTTCGAAGCTGGACAGGGACGCTATGGCTACACCTTC.

The rearrangement joins TRBV6-5 to TRBJ1-5; D might be TRBD1 (6 bases). The CDR3 is 12 residues long. V lost 6 bases, J lost 6 bases, and 9 bases lay in between. CDR1 and CDR2 from the germline V gene are MNHEY and SVGAGI. DNA of the CDR3: TGTGCCAGCAGAGGGGGGGGTCAGCCCCAGCATTTT. Amino acid sequence: CASRGGGQPQHF.

The CDR3 coding sequence is TGTGCCAGCAGCTTGGGTGGGACTAGCATCCCGTACGAGCAGTACTTC. It codes for CASSLGGTSIPYEQYF. This chain joins TRBV7-9 and TRBJ2-7, with 9 bases identical to TRBD2. Losses at the gene ends were 3 bases for V and 4 bases for J; bases not matched to a gene: 10. The CDR3 is 16 amino acids. Per germline, CDR1 SEHNR and CDR2 FQNEAQ (reference sequence).

V and J are TRBV3-1 (or the pseudogene TRBV3-2) and TRBJ2-7, with TRBD1 matching 8 bases. This CDR3 has 16 residues. The V and J ends lost 1 base and 7 bases, in that order; junction bases with no gene match: 12. Germline V gene sequence: CDR1 LGHDT, CDR2 YNNKEL (reference sequence). The CDR3 reads CASSQAGTGNPKEQYF. The CDR3 DNA reads as TGTGCCAGCAGCCAAGCCGGGACAGGAAACCCAAAAGAGCAGTACTTC.

The chain couples TRBV5-4 to TRBJ2-5; 9 nucleotides align to TRBD1. In germline, CDR1 is SGHNT, CDR2 YYREEE (reference sequence). V trimming: 6 bases; J trimming: 5 bases; junction bases outside the gene matches: 11. The CDR3 runs to 15 residues. The CDR3 nucleotides read TGTGCCAGCACTACTTTACAGGGGGCGGGTGAGACCCAGTACTTC. The encoded protein is CASTTLQGAGETQYF.

In DNA, the CDR3 is TGTGCCAGCAGCCCCCACCGAGGTGAGAGGAACACTGAAGCTTTCTTT. It translates to CASSPHRGERNTEAFF. The J gene is TRBJ1-1, the V gene TRBV4-2; D remains unclear. Germline V gene lookup returns CDR1 LGHNA and CDR2 YNFKEQ. The CDR3 loop spans 16 amino acids. Trimming pared 4 bases from V and 1 base from J, leaving 16 bases between.

This chain joins TRBV24-1 and TRBJ1-1; 9 bases line up with TRBD1. V shed 2 bases, J shed 5 bases, and the junction held 5 bases outside the gene matches. The germline V gene has CDR1 KGHDR and CDR2 SFDVKD. This CDR3 comprises 15 residues. CDR3 nucleotides: TGTGCCACCAGTGATTCACAGGGGGCAGGGACTGAAGCTTTCTTT. Translating it yields CATSDSQGAGTEAFF.

This clone was seen a single time. V gene TRBV14 combines with J gene TRBJ1-1; D not resolved. Germline V CDR1 and CDR2: SGHDN, FVKESK. CDR3 length: 15 amino acids. Between the trimmed V and J ends, which lost 7 bases and 0 bases, there was a span of 15 bases. The DNA for the CDR3 is TGTGCCAGCAACCTCCCTAAGGGAGTGAACACTGAAGCTTTCTTT. This translates into CASNLPKGVNTEAFF. Full variable domain (rest looked up from reference TRBV14 and TRBJ1-1): EAGVTQFPSHSVIEKGQTVTLRCDPISGHDNLYWYRRVMGKEIKFLLHFVKESKQDESGMPNNRFLAERTGGTYSTLKVQPAELEDSGVYFCASNLPKGVNTEAFFGQGTRLTVV.

The rearrangement joins TRBV27 to TRBJ2-7; TRBD2 matches at 8 bases. Per the germline V gene, CDR1 is MNHEY and CDR2 is SMNVEV (reference sequence). The CDR3 is made up of 16 amino acids. Unmatched junction bases numbered 10, after V lost 3 bases and J lost 3 bases. CDR3 nucleotides: TGTGCCAGCAGTTTCTCGGGGTTGGCGGGAGGCTACGAGCAGTACTTC. This encodes CASSFSGLAGGYEQYF.

The V call is TRBV9, the J call TRBJ2-1; D not certain. This CDR3 is 16 amino acids long. Trimming removed 0 bases at V and 0 bases at J, with 10 bases between. Per the germline V gene, CDR1 is SGDLS and CDR2 is YYNGEE. CDR3 sequence reads: CASSVDGSSSYNEQFF. The CDR3 DNA follows: TGTGCCAGCAGCGTAGATGGGTCTAGCTCCTACAATGAGCAGTTCTTC.

The chain combines TRBV5-6 with TRBJ1-2, with unresolved D. The CDR3 has 18 amino acids. The V end was cut by 4 bases, the J end by 3 bases, with 25 bases between. In germline, CDR1 is SGHDT, CDR2 YYEEEE. The CDR3 DNA follows: TGTGCCAGCAGCCCCAGGTTGCTAATATCTGATCCGGACTATGGCTACACCTTC. It is translated as CASSPRLLISDPDYGYTF.

The chain combines TRBV15 with TRBJ2-5, with D possibly matching TRBD2 (5 bases). The V gene's germline CDR1 is LNHNV and CDR2 YYDKDF (reference sequence). Trimming stripped 5 bases from V and 2 bases from J, with 12 bases between. The CDR3 runs 14 residues. The CDR3 here is CATSRFGVQETQYF. Here the CDR3 DNA reads TGTGCCACCAGCCGATTCGGGGTTCAAGAGACCCAGTACTTC. The full variable domain, with the rest looked up from reference TRBV15 and TRBJ2-5, is DAMVIQNPRYQVTQFGKPVTLSCSQTLNHNVMYWYQQKSSQAPKLLFHYYDKDFNNEADTPDNFQSRRPNTSFCFLDIRSPGLGDTAMYLCATSRFGVQETQYFGPGTRLLVL.

This clone has a single count. The gene calls are TRBV7-3 and TRBJ1-6, with 11 bases identical to TRBD1. The CDR3 consists of 14 residues. The germline CDR1 and CDR2 sequences are SGHTA and FQGTGA. V trimming: 4 bases; J trimming: 9 bases; junction bases outside the gene matches: 2. The chain's CDR3 is CASSSGTGGSPLHF. The CDR3 DNA follows: TGTGCCAGCAGCTCTGGGACAGGGGGTTCACCCCTCCACTTT.

The chain employs TRBV24-1 and TRBJ1-1; D perhaps matches TRBD1 (5 bases). This CDR3 is built from 13 residues. From germline, CDR1 is KGHDR and CDR2 SFDVKD. V was cut by 7 bases and J by 0 bases, with 8 bases left in between. CDR3 region: CATREGLNTEAFF. The CDR3 DNA is TGTGCCACCAGGGAGGGGCTGAACACTGAAGCTTTCTTT.

The gene calls are TRBV27 and TRBJ2-2; D not certain. V shed 4 bases and J shed 5 bases, with 8 bases lying between them. Germline V gene data show CDR1 as MNHEY and CDR2 as SMNVEV (reference sequence). The CDR3 runs to 13 residues. CDR3 sequence: CASSSRQTGELFF. CDR3 in DNA: TGTGCCAGCAGTTCCAGGCAGACCGGGGAGCTGTTTTTT.

This sequence joins TRBV14 and TRBJ2-5; 9 bases map to TRBD2. CDR3 length: 17 residues. Trimming removed 4 bases from V and 2 bases from J; junction bases left unmatched: 11. Germline loops: CDR1 SGHDN, CDR2 FVKESK. CDR3 residues: CASSLGGTSGPQETQYF. The CDR3 bases are TGTGCCAGCAGCCTAGGGGGTACTAGCGGGCCACAAGAGACCCAGTACTTC.

The rearrangement joins TRBV5-4 to TRBJ1-2, with D perhaps TRBD1 (6 bases). Germline V gene sequence: CDR1 SGHNT, CDR2 YYREEE (reference sequence). This CDR3 spans 14 amino acids. V lost 1 base to trimming and J lost 0 bases, with 7 bases between them. CDR3 residues: CASSLRQANYGYTF. CDR3 sequence (DNA): TGTGCCAGCAGCTTGCGACAGGCTAACTATGGCTACACCTTC.

This chain uses TRBV4-1 with TRBJ2-4; 9 bases line up with TRBD2. Trimming at V came to 0 bases and at J to 1 base, leaving 10 bases not matched to a gene. CDR3 length: 19 residues. In germline, CDR1 is MGHRA, CDR2 YSYEKL. The CDR3: CASSQEASGVRGAKNIQYF. Here the CDR3 DNA reads TGCGCCAGCAGCCAAGAGGCTAGCGGGGTTCGGGGGGCCAAAAACATTCAGTACTTC.

The chain is built from TRBV19 and TRBJ1-5; 7 bases are shared with TRBD1. The V gene end was trimmed by 5 bases and the J gene end by 3 bases; junction bases not matched to a gene: 7. Germline V gives CDR1 LNHDA, CDR2 SQIVND (reference sequence). The CDR3 runs 15 residues. The CDR3, as DNA: TGTGCCAGTAGTGAGCAGGGGGTCAACAATCAGCCCCAGCATTTT. Its protein product is CASSEQGVNNQPQHF.

V usage is TRBV5-1 and J usage is TRBJ2-7; 12 positions match TRBD2. Germline V lookup: CDR1 SGHRS, CDR2 YFSETQ. The V gene end was trimmed by 1 base and the J gene end by 7 bases; junction bases not matched to a gene: 6. The CDR3 sequence is 15 residues long. For the CDR3, the DNA is TGCGCCAGCAGCTTGTTTGGGACTAGCGGGTGGGAGCAGTACTTC. Translation: CASSLFGTSGWEQYF.

About this clone itself: Within the sample, other DNA sequences also encode this same CDR3. The V call is TRBV18, the J call TRBJ1-1, with D tentatively TRBD1 (5 bases). Germline V CDR1 and CDR2: KGHSH, LQKENI. V lost 2 bases, J lost 1 base, and 11 bases lay in between. The CDR3 length is 15 residues. The CDR3 loop reads CASSPGTGGNTEAFF. In DNA form, the CDR3 reads TGTGCCAGCTCACCAGGTACGGGGGGGAACACTGAAGCTTTCTTT.

The chain recombines TRBV4-2 with TRBJ2-1; D is possibly TRBD2 (5 bases). Germline V gene data show CDR1 as LGHNA and CDR2 as YNFKEQ. Trimming took 0 bases from V and 3 from J, leaving 15 bases between them. CDR3 size: 17 residues. The CDR3 is CASSQDLRGIFYNEQFF. The CDR3 DNA reads TGTGCCAGCAGCCAAGATTTGCGAGGGATTTTCTACAATGAGCAGTTCTTC.

This clone was counted only a few times. This chain connects TRBV11-3 to TRBJ2-2; 12 bases map to TRBD2. The V segment lost 5 bases and the J segment 2 bases; nucleotides outside the gene matches: 3. From germline, CDR1 is SGHNT and CDR2 YENEEA. The CDR3 runs to 16 residues. In nucleotides, the CDR3 is TGTGCCAGCAGCCAAGGACTAGCGGGAAACACCGGGGAGCTGTTTTTT. Amino acid sequence: CASSQGLAGNTGELFF.

The chain couples TRBV7-3 to TRBJ2-5; TRBD2 matches 9 bases. V lost 4 bases, J lost 5 bases, and 8 bases stayed unmatched. The V gene's germline CDR1 is SGHTA and CDR2 FQGTGA. This CDR3 comprises 15 residues. The CDR3: CASSSGTSRMETQYF. In DNA, the CDR3 is TGTGCCAGCAGCTCCGGGACTAGCCGTATGGAGACCCAGTACTTC.

This clone was picked up one time. This sequence joins TRBV5-1 and TRBJ2-2; weak D call: TRBD1 (6 bases). The germline V gene has CDR1 SGHRS and CDR2 YFSETQ. V lost 2 bases, J lost 1 base, and 15 bases lay in between. This CDR3 contains 17 residues. Written as DNA, the CDR3 is TGCGCCAGCAGCTTCAGTATTGGACAGTTGAACACCGGGGAGCTGTTTTTT. Residues: CASSFSIGQLNTGELFF.

V gene TRBV28 combines with J gene TRBJ1-2, with D perhaps TRBD1 (5 bases). This CDR3 contains 15 residues. Germline values: CDR1 MDHEN, CDR2 SYDVKM. V shed 7 bases and J shed 2 bases, with 17 bases lying between them. The CDR3 here is CASTTRRGPNYGYTF. The CDR3 nucleotides are TGTGCCAGCACCACCCGGAGGGGACCCAACTATGGCTACACCTTC.

The chain couples TRBV21-1 to TRBJ2-2; the D call in the table, TRBD1, was not verified against the DNA. TRBV21-1 has pseudogene status. The CDR3 length is 14 residues. This chain's CDR3 is CASSKGRGPGELFF. CDR3 DNA: TGTGCCAGCAGCAAGGGCAGGGGTCCCGGGGAGCTGTTTTTT.

The rearrangement links TRBV6-5 to TRBJ1-6; TRBD1 might be the D (5 bases). The V gene's germline CDR1 is MNHEY and CDR2 SVGAGI. Between the trimmed V and J ends, which lost 6 bases and 7 bases, there was a span of 13 bases. The CDR3 covers 14 residues. This CDR3 is CASSPRHRNSPLHF. The DNA of the CDR3 is TGTGCCAGCAGCCCCCGGCACAGGAATTCACCCCTCCACTTT.

The genes are TRBV28 and TRBJ1-3; D gene uncertain. V lost 3 bases and J lost 0, with 12 bases in between. CDR3 length: 16 amino acids. The germline gives CDR1 MDHEN, CDR2 SYDVKM. The CDR3, as DNA: TGTGCCAGCAGTTTTAGCGGCCACTTCTCTGGAAACACCATATATTTT. Amino acid sequence: CASSFSGHFSGNTIYF.